This T cell receptor (beta chain) was identified in a study of cytomegalovirus exposure and HLA in healthy donors (dated by TCRdb to about 2017). Study-wide context: In an earlier analysis of 550 to 750 of the donors, about 260 Gb of sequence data and 90 million to 120 million unique TCR beta sequences from roughly 200 million T cells were reported. An earlier analysis of 587 of the donors applied high-throughput TCR beta sequencing to assess whether each TCR beta V gene segment acted as functional or pseudogenic. Of the approximately 400 genotyped donors, over 70% fell in the genetic ancestry cluster associated with self-reported Caucasian donors. Alongside the repertoire data, information on donor age, sex, ethnicity and CMV serostatus was compiled. An early release that covered fewer than 750 HLA-typed donors contained approximately 320 gigabases of sequencing data and approximately 85 million unique TCR sequences. All discovery cohort repertoires had been generated on a single sequencing platform. The number of donors typed differed by locus, with 629-630 for A, B, C, DRB1 and DQB1, about 500 for DQA1, 600 to 610 for DPA1, and roughly 450 for DPB1. The study combined high-throughput TCR immunosequencing, statistical association of individual TCRs with disease status, and machine learning to predict cytomegalovirus infection status. Because of strong linkage in the cohort, 5 or 6 DR-DQ haplotypes were treated as single units for association and clustering. The study aimed to test whether signatures of past pathogen exposure could be identified by cataloging public T cell receptors. A later genetic analysis used genome-wide SNP genotypes for about three fifths of the roughly 700 donors, treating that subset as a discovery cohort. In the later analysis, no new phenotypic data were used to find candidate immune exposures; instead, reliance was placed on TCR beta sequences and their occurrence across donors. In addition to the first cohort of 666 subjects, a separate validation cohort of under 150 different subjects was used. Class I and class II HLA loci were covered by the typing at four-digit resolution. Among roughly 400 genotyped donors of the cohort, an average of around 240,000 unique TCR beta nucleotide sequences were sequenced per donor, around 20% of them non-productive. Using immunosequencing, the study profiled T cell repertoires from around 680 subjects and related those repertoires to cytomegalovirus serostatus. A later analysis re-analyzed previously published TCR beta repertoires from 666 donors and added high-resolution HLA genotyping to study TCR occurrence patterns.

The library was obtained by the immunoSEQ multiplex PCR assay. For the multiplex PCR, a mixture combining 60 forward primers for TCR Vbeta segments and 13 reverse primers for TCR Jbeta segments was used. The CDR3 region of rearranged TCR beta genes was amplified from genomic DNA by a multiplex PCR assay. Amplified TCR beta libraries were sequenced as 87-base-pair reads on the Illumina HiSeq System. The study's processing was this. A later analysis counted about 80 million unique TCR beta chains across the roughly 700 repertoires, and 10 million to 12 million of these chains were shared by at least two donors. Raw reads were error-corrected and collapsed into unique sequences by a nearest-neighbor algorithm in which closely related sequences were merged to remove PCR and sequencing errors. To assign V, D and J gene segments, CDR3 sequences were aligned to IMGT reference sequences. For a sequence to be retained, a match of at least six nucleotides to both a V gene segment and a J gene segment was required. A rearrangement counted as productive if the CDR3 had no stop codons and remained in frame with V and J, and every other rearrangement counted as non-productive. Following IMGT convention, CDR3 was defined as the stretch from the second conserved V-encoded cysteine to the conserved J-encoded phenylalanine. The earlier analysis of a few hundred of the donors excluded any sequence lacking an unambiguous match to a single V gene segment. In an earlier analysis of 587 of the donors, V segments were called functional above 56.7% productive rearrangements and were called segregating when the between-donor standard deviation exceeded 5%. A statistical classification framework was built to diagnose cytomegalovirus status from the catalog of TCR beta chain sequences. In a later analysis, TCR nucleotide sequences were compared against IMGT/GENE-DB human TR gene sequences so that V and J genes could be assigned. A later analysis assigned CDR3 sequences and most-parsimonious VDJ recombination scenarios with the TCRdist pipeline. In a later analysis, each TCR beta chain was defined by its CDR3 amino acid sequence together with its V-gene family, and reads without a unique V-gene family were excluded. As a way to deal with suspected cross-contamination and a sequencing artifact, a later analysis dropped nearly 600 nucleotide sequences that were highly shared and had low generation probability. In a later analysis, a clonal expansion index was calculated for each public chain from normalized within-repertoire ranks of inferred template counts. Generation probabilities in a later analysis came from a VDJ recombination model fitted to out-of-frame rearrangements, and those results were checked against IGoR. In a later analysis, TCR-TCR, TCR-HLA and TCR-CMV co-occurrence was scored with hypergeometric tests, and a repertoire-size bias correction was applied to TCR pairs. In a later analysis, false discovery rates were estimated by permuting HLA or CMV assignments 20 times. In a later analysis, co-occurring TCRs were grouped with DBSCAN, and TCRdist sequence similarity was added when clustering was performed within HLA-allele-positive subsets. Repertoires with fewer than 30,000 or more than 120,000 public chains were left out of co-occurrence clustering, as were five repertoires with anomalous nucleotide sharing. TCRdb took this table from immuneACCESS and kept in-frame rearrangements with V and J called. Such tables lack part of the clones; where checked against another copy, unresolved V genes explain under half of the gap, and the rest is unexplained. V, J and clone size were drawn from that table, and D and trimming were deduced from the DNA. This sample gives around 150,000 clones in total; 70% to 80% of them show up just once. Around 6.6% of the sample goes to the ten largest clones.

The cohort consisted of 650 to 700 healthy bone marrow donors. At the time of sampling, every cohort member was nominally healthy, though immune exposures that went unrecorded were likely present. The donor tested CMV seropositive and was one of the 289 seropositive cohort members. A peripheral blood sample was collected from each donor, and TCR beta sequencing was performed on peripheral blood mononuclear cells. The Qiagen DNeasy Blood Extraction Kit was used to extract genomic DNA from the blood cell samples. V loses 5 bases at its end and J loses 8 bases; junction bases beyond the gene matches: 5. Spanning cysteine to phenylalanine, the CDR3 consists of 12 amino acids. The DNA shown is the 36-base CDR3, in frame from base 1. Reading the germline V gene (reference sequence) gives CDR1 GTSNPN and CDR2 SVGIG. Points on this clone: The target of this receptor is not known. Per-nucleotide qualities are absent, and no much larger clonotype sits a single base away.

What the study reported, not specific to this receptor: The 87-base-pair reads could not distinguish some IMGT-functional V segments, including TRBV6-2 and TRBV6-3, so those segments were excluded. In a later genetic analysis, fewer N-insertions in productive TCRs were reported among donors in an Asian-associated ancestry cluster than the 666-donor mean. The classifier was reported to diagnose cytomegalovirus status with high specificity and sensitivity in both the original cohort and the validation cohort. Linkage disequilibrium might explain the correlated functional status among segregating V segments, but an unknown experimental factor could not be excluded. A few of the identified cytomegalovirus-associated TCR beta chains were confirmed in vitro to be specific for cytomegalovirus antigens. A later analysis found that TCR association rates varied across HLA loci, with DRB1 alleles showing the most associated TCRs and HLA-C alleles the fewest. A later analysis found that most CMV-associated TCR beta chains appeared HLA-restricted, with HLA associations seemingly driven largely by CMV exposure. In a later genetic analysis, a missense DCLRE1C variant was associated with V-gene and J-gene trimming of TCR beta chains, and the association was replicated in an independent cohort. Across donors, most TCR sequences were observed very rarely, whereas some public TCRs were present in many individuals. At a false discovery rate of 0.05, a later analysis linked about 16,000 TCR beta sequences to specific HLA alleles. Broadly in line with IMGT annotations, most TCR beta V segments showed up in productive rearrangements about 87% or about 30% of the time in an earlier analysis of approximately 600 of the donors. The authors suggested that the approach could potentially be extended to other disease states and immunological phenotypes. A total of fewer than 200 TCR beta chains were listed by the study as associated with cytomegalovirus. A cluster of highly shared sequence variants was judged likely to be a technical artifact of the sequencing pipeline. According to a later analysis, parvovirus B19, influenza, CMV and Epstein-Barr virus appeared linked to several top co-occurrence clusters. The earlier analysis of 587 of the donors excluded 15 to 20 rarely observed V segments, including chromosome 9 orphons, because counts were too low. The presence/absence analyses assumed that sequencing depth was roughly uniform across donors, and that assumption may not be true. A further reported finding was that TCR beta sequences accurately predicted the HLA-A and HLA-B alleles for most subjects in the first cohort. In a later analysis, HLA-associated TCR beta chains were found to be more clonally expanded and to have lower generation probabilities than equally common non-associated chains. When HLA alleles, especially DR and DQ, strongly co-occurred, attributing TCR associations to individual alleles was difficult. Immune exposure information for the cohort was limited to CMV serostatus. Only TCR beta chains were sequenced in this cohort, and the absence of alpha or paired-chain data limited detectable features. Because some donors lacked HLA typing at each locus, the association tests relied only on the typed subset.

Sequenced input: PBMCs. In this chain, TRBV30 is recombined with TRBJ2-3, with 9 bases in between that match TRBD1. This TCR was recovered from a man aged 45-65 years in good health and CMV-seropositive. The CDR3 amino acid sequence is: CAWGQGRGTQYF. The sequence in DNA is TGTGCCTGGGGACAGGGGAGAGGTACGCAGTATTTT.